This TCR beta chain was sequenced in a study of T cell repertoires in cytomegalovirus infection. Background on the study: Public TCR beta signatures provided an indication of both CMV infection and a matching HLA type. Findings of the study overall: In two of eight donors, the top clonotype was HLA-C-restricted CMV-specific. Summed frequency of public TCR beta families distinguished CMV carriers with the relevant HLA.

TCRdb reprocessed the reads with MiXCR, giving one entry per CDR3 protein. The data contain about 310,000 distinct CDR3 sequences, roughly a sixth of them singletons. As concerns this clonotype: As yet, its antigen is unknown.

Trimming removed 3 bases at V and 2 bases at J, with 13 bases between. The CDR3 has 15 amino acids. Germline assignment: CDR1 MDHEN and CDR2 SYDVKM. The sample consisted of PBMCs. This sequence originates from a human donor in good health (CMV status not recorded). Some clones in this sample may be carry-over from other donors' samples. The rearrangement links TRBV28 to TRBJ1-2, with D possibly TRBD1 on 5 matching bases. CDR3 sequence reads: CASSFGTEVNYGYTF. The CDR3 DNA follows: TGTGCCAGCAGTTTCGGGACGGAAGTCAACTATGGCTACACCTTC.